Listed below are T cell receptor beta chains from one sample, sequenced in a study of cytomegalovirus exposure and HLA in healthy donors. Only in-frame clones appear in the TCRdb table, and some are missing; sequencing was by immunoSEQ multiplex PCR. Of approximately 99,000 clones listed, approximately 85% are singletons. The sequencing input was PBMCs. Receptors were obtained from a woman between 18 and 29 years old in good health and CMV-seronegative. The CDR3 runs from the conserved cysteine through the conserved F or W. D genes are given only for firm matches. Size tells how often a clone was seen (once, few, many) or the class of an expanded clone, and some rows leave it out.

D	V	size	J	length	CDR3	DNA
TRBD1	TRBV7-2	few	TRBJ1-6	14	CASSRDSFNSPLHF	TGTGCCAGCAGCCGGGACAGTTTTAATTCACCCCTCCACTTT
TRBD1	TRBV15	-	TRBJ1-6	15	CATSRDGTGRTPLHF	TGTGCCACCAGCAGAGACGGGACAGGGAGAACACCCCTCCACTTT
-	TRBV11-2	few	TRBJ2-3	10	CASLIHTQYF	TGTGCCAGCCTAATTCATACGCAGTATTTT
TRBD1	TRBV2	-	TRBJ1-1	15	CASSHQGAIGTEAFF	TGTGCCAGCAGCCATCAGGGGGCTATCGGCACTGAAGCTTTCTTT
-	TRBV9	-	TRBJ2-7	13	CASSVGPLYEQYF	TGTGCCAGCAGCGTCGGTCCCCTGTACGAGCAGTACTTC
-	TRBV11-2	-	TRBJ1-6	15	CASSSMGLGNSPLHF	TGTGCCAGCAGCTCCATGGGACTTGGTAATTCACCCCTCCACTTT
-	TRBV9	-	TRBJ1-4	15	CASSVNRVVPEKLFF	TGTGCCAGCAGCGTGAACAGGGTTGTACCTGAAAAACTGTTTTTT
-	TRBV5-5	-	TRBJ1-2	14	CASSLWDTNYGYTF	TGTGCCAGCAGCTTGTGGGACACCAACTATGGCTACACCTTC
-	TRBV7-2	-	TRBJ2-3	13	CASSRASFDTQYF	TGTGCCAGCAGCAGAGCTAGCTTTGATACGCAGTATTTT
-	TRBV6-5	-	TRBJ2-7	15	CASSYSGELTYEQYF	TGTGCCAGCAGTTACTCGGGAGAACTGACCTACGAGCAGTACTTC
TRBD1	TRBV25-1	-	TRBJ1-1	14	CASSPKDRGTEAFF	TGTGCCAGCAGTCCTAAGGACAGGGGGACTGAAGCTTTCTTT
TRBD1	TRBV18	-	TRBJ1-5	16	CASSPQGAMGNQPQHF	TGTGCCAGCTCCCCGCAGGGGGCGATGGGCAATCAGCCCCAGCATTTT
-	TRBV28	-	TRBJ2-7	15	CASRYGTGSSYEQYF	TGTGCCAGCAGGTATGGGACTGGTAGCTCCTACGAGCAGTACTTC
-	TRBV6-5	-	TRBJ2-7	11	CASSSVYEQYF	TGTGCCAGCAGTTCCGTTTACGAGCAGTACTTC
TRBD2	TRBV6-1	-	TRBJ2-2	14	CASRGLADTGELFF	TGTGCCAGCAGGGGACTAGCGGACACCGGGGAGCTGTTTTTT
TRBD1	TRBV28	-	TRBJ1-1	14	CASTPGTGGHEAFF	TGTGCCAGCACCCCAGGGACAGGGGGCCATGAAGCTTTCTTT
TRBD1	TRBV2	-	TRBJ2-5	15	CASRDDRVLGETQYF	TGTGCCAGCAGGGACGACAGGGTCCTAGGGGAGACCCAGTACTTC
TRBD1	TRBV19	-	TRBJ1-5	14	CASTEGQGHQPQHF	TGTGCCAGTACCGAGGGACAGGGCCATCAGCCCCAGCATTTT
TRBD2	TRBV4-1	once	TRBJ2-1	19	CASSQLGLLVRDSYNEQFF	TGCGCCAGCAGCCAATTGGGACTACTAGTCCGGGACTCCTACAATGAGCAGTTCTTC
TRBD2	TRBV27	-	TRBJ2-3	16	CASSPTSGTSGVSQYF	TGTGCCAGCAGTCCAACCTCCGGGACTAGCGGGGTCTCGCAGTATTTT
-	TRBV23-1	-	TRBJ1-6	19	CASSQRTRKKWTYNSPLHF	TGCGCCAGCAGTCAAAGGACAAGGAAGAAGTGGACCTATAATTCACCCCTCCACTTT
-	TRBV6-1	few	TRBJ2-7	11	CASRGPYEQYF	TGTGCCAGCAGGGGGCCCTACGAGCAGTACTTC
-	TRBV4-1	-	TRBJ2-2	16	CASSQVVSDWPGELFF	TGCGCCAGCAGCCAAGTCGTATCAGACTGGCCCGGGGAGCTGTTTTTT
TRBD2	TRBV28	once	TRBJ2-3	16	CASSLRLARYTDTQYF	TGTGCCAGCAGTCTTAGACTAGCACGTTACACAGATACGCAGTATTTT
TRBD2	TRBV5-1	-	TRBJ2-1	16	CASRETSGGPHNEQFF	TGCGCCAGCAGGGAGACTAGCGGGGGGCCCCACAATGAGCAGTTCTTC
-	TRBV10-3	-	TRBJ2-3	13	CAISPPYTDTQYF	TGTGCCATCAGTCCGCCCTACACAGATACGCAGTATTTT
-	TRBV13	-	TRBJ2-1	13	CASSLRGFGEQFF	TGTGCCAGCAGCTTAAGGGGTTTCGGTGAGCAGTTCTTC
-	TRBV5-1	-	TRBJ2-1	16	CASSLDLAESYNEQFF	TGCGCCAGCAGCTTGGATTTAGCGGAATCCTACAATGAGCAGTTCTTC
TRBD1	TRBV6-5	-	TRBJ1-6	15	CASSYSRQGDSPLHF	TGTGCCAGCAGTTACTCGCGACAGGGTGATTCACCCCTCCACTTT
-	TRBV9	-	TRBJ1-1	15	CASSPAGGLNTEAFF	TGTGCCAGCAGCCCCGCCGGGGGTTTGAACACTGAAGCTTTCTTT
-	TRBV13	-	TRBJ1-2	15	CASSSFRVQGYGYTF	TGTGCCAGCAGCTCGTTCAGGGTCCAGGGCTATGGCTACACCTTC